The rows below give T cell receptor beta chains drawn from one sample of a study of blood T cell repertoires in COVID-19. Method: immunoSEQ multiplex PCR; TCRdb's copy keeps in-frame clones and lacks some. The sample contains some 86,000 clones, 75% to 90% of which appear only once. Sequenced material: peripheral blood. Receptor source: a woman at least 80 years old with active or convalescent COVID-19. The CDR3 runs from the conserved cysteine through the conserved F or W. The D gene is left open where the match is weak. Clone size, where shown, is once, few, many, or a class for clones that have expanded.

V	D	J	size	DNA	CDR3
TRBV28	-	TRBJ1-5	-	TGTGCCAGCACCTCCATCCCCGCATTAGAGTTACGTCAGCCCCAGCATTTT	CASTSIPALELRQPQHF
TRBV28	-	TRBJ2-3	-	TGTGCCAGCAGTTTCCCCCCCAAACGCCTGGACAGTCACCCCCCAGATACGCAGTATTTT	CASSFPPKRLDSHPPDTQYF
TRBV28	-	TRBJ1-5	-	TGTGCCAGCCAAAACAGGGTCTTGGGTCAGCCCCAGCATTTT	CASQNRVLGQPQHF
TRBV20-1	-	TRBJ2-4	-	TGCAGTGCCAGATCTAGCGTCGAGTACTTC	CSARSSVEYF
TRBV7-2	TRBD1	TRBJ2-3	-	TGTGCCAGCAGCACCCGGACAGGGGTGGATACGCAGTATTTT	CASSTRTGVDTQYF
TRBV7-9	TRBD1	TRBJ2-5	-	TGTGCCAGCAGCGAGGGGACAGGAGTCCACCCTGAAACCCAGTACTTC	CASSEGTGVHPETQYF
TRBV6-5	-	TRBJ1-2	-	TGTGCCAGCAGCCCACTGACAGTGGGTGCCTATGGCTACACCTTC	CASSPLTVGAYGYTF
TRBV3-1/TRBV3-2	TRBD2	TRBJ2-7	once	TGTGCCAGCAGCCAAGGACTAGCGGGAGGGGTTTACGAGCAGTACTTC	CASSQGLAGGVYEQYF
TRBV25-1	TRBD2	TRBJ2-5	once	TGTGCCAGCAGTGTGTCCGGGACTAGCGGGACCGCGGCGGAGACCCAGTACTTC	CASSVSGTSGTAAETQYF
TRBV6-5	-	TRBJ2-5	-	TGTGCCAGCAGTTACAGGGGACAAGAGACCCAGTACTTC	CASSYRGQETQYF
TRBV30	-	TRBJ2-7	-	TGTGCCTGGAGGCCAGCGGGACAATTCTACGAGCAGTACTTC	CAWRPAGQFYEQYF
TRBV9	-	TRBJ1-1	-	TGTGCCAGCAGCATAGACAGGAACACTGAAGCTTTCTTT	CASSIDRNTEAFF
TRBV20-1	-	TRBJ2-1	few	TGCAGTGCTAGTCATAATGAGCAGTTCTTC	CSASHNEQFF
TRBV19	-	TRBJ1-2	-	TGTGCCAGTAGTCCCTCCAGGGAAACCTATGGCTACACCTTC	CASSPSRETYGYTF
TRBV24-1	-	TRBJ2-5	-	TGTGCCACCAGTGATTTTAAAGAGACCCAGTACTTC	CATSDFKETQYF
TRBV10-3	-	TRBJ1-1	-	TGTGCCATCAGCCTAACGGGAGCCCCTATGAACACTGAAGCTTTCTTT	CAISLTGAPMNTEAFF
TRBV18	TRBD1	TRBJ1-1	-	TGTGCCAGCTCACCATTGACAGGGCAGGAAAGGACTGAAGCTTTCTTT	CASSPLTGQERTEAFF
TRBV24-1	TRBD1	TRBJ2-7	-	TGTGCCACCAGCGGAGGAGTTGGACAGGGGGTCCACGAGCAGTACTTC	CATSGGVGQGVHEQYF
TRBV14	-	TRBJ1-2	-	TGTGCCAGCAGCCAAGAACTAAGCTATGGCTACACCTTC	CASSQELSYGYTF
TRBV4-3	-	TRBJ2-3	-	TGCGCCAGCAGCCAAGATCCCACGAGTGATACGCAGTATTTT	CASSQDPTSDTQYF
TRBV6-6	-	TRBJ1-3	-	TGTGCCAGCAGTCCCCTTCCGGGACACATTACTGGAAACACCATATATTTT	CASSPLPGHITGNTIYF
TRBV18	TRBD2	TRBJ2-1	once	TGTGCCAGCTCACCACCTAGCGGGACCTACAATGAGCAGTTCTTC	CASSPPSGTYNEQFF
TRBV2	-	TRBJ1-5	-	TGTGCCAGCAGCAAAGAACTGGATCAGCCCCAGCATTTT	CASSKELDQPQHF
TRBV18	-	TRBJ2-5	-	TGTGCCAGCTCCACAGGAGCACAAGAGACCCAGTACTTC	CASSTGAQETQYF
TRBV18	-	TRBJ2-7	-	TGTGCCAGCTCACCAGAACAGGGCTACGAGCAGTACTTC	CASSPEQGYEQYF
TRBV11-2	-	TRBJ2-5	-	TGTGCCAGCAGCTTAGTGCCTAGCTGGGAGACCCAGTACTTC	CASSLVPSWETQYF
TRBV9	TRBD1	TRBJ1-4	once	TGTGCCGGCAGCGTAAGGGACAGGGGTCAAAAACTGTTTTTT	CAGSVRDRGQKLFF
TRBV5-6	TRBD2	TRBJ2-1	-	TGTGCCAGCAGCTTGGGGCTAGCGGTCTACAATGAGCAGTTCTTC	CASSLGLAVYNEQFF
TRBV7-2	TRBD1	TRBJ2-7	-	TGTGCCAGCAGCCCAGCCCGGACAGGCGGCTCCTACGAGCAGTACTTC	CASSPARTGGSYEQYF
TRBV9	TRBD1	TRBJ2-5	-	TGTGCCAGCAGCGCGACAGGGCTTGTAGGAGAGACCCAGTACTTC	CASSATGLVGETQYF
TRBV12-3/TRBV12-4	-	TRBJ1-1	-	TGTGCCAGCAGAGATAACAGGGCACTAGGAGCTTTCTTT	CASRDNRALGAFF
TRBV5-6	-	TRBJ1-6	-	TGTGCCAGCAGCCTAACCCCGGACAGATATAATTCACCCCTCCACTTT	CASSLTPDRYNSPLHF
TRBV2	TRBD1	TRBJ1-2	-	TGTGCCAGCAGTGAAGTAGGACAGGGTGGTGGCTACACCTTC	CASSEVGQGGGYTF
TRBV9	-	TRBJ2-2	-	TGTGCCAGCAGCCCAGAGCCTAGCTGGTATGCCGGGGAGCTGTTTTTT	CASSPEPSWYAGELFF
TRBV10-3	TRBD1	TRBJ1-5	-	TGTGCCAACGGACAGGGGATTAATCAGCCCCAGCATTTT	CANGQGINQPQHF
TRBV24-1	TRBD2	TRBJ2-5	-	TGTGCCACCAGTGGTCGGGGGGGCTCAGGGGTTGCGGAGACCCAGTACTTC	CATSGRGGSGVAETQYF
TRBV6-1	TRBD2	TRBJ2-7	-	TGTGCCAGCAGTGAGGGACCGGGACTAGCGGGGCTTGAGCAGTACTTC	CASSEGPGLAGLEQYF
TRBV11-2	TRBD2	TRBJ2-1	-	TGTGCCAGCAGCTTAGCCCCTAGCGGATACAATGAGCAGTTCTTC	CASSLAPSGYNEQFF
TRBV5-6	TRBD2	TRBJ2-3	-	TGTGCCAGCAGCTGGACTAGCGGGAGAGATACGCAGTATTTT	CASSWTSGRDTQYF
TRBV11-2	-	TRBJ2-7	-	TGTGCCAGCAGCTTAGGTGGCCACGAGCAGTACTTC	CASSLGGHEQYF
TRBV28	TRBD2	TRBJ2-7	-	TGTGCCAGCAGTTTCGGAGGAAGCGGGAGGGGCTACGAGCAGTACTTC	CASSFGGSGRGYEQYF
TRBV2	-	TRBJ2-1	-	TGTGCCAGCACAGGTTCCCACAATGAGCAGTTCTTC	CASTGSHNEQFF
TRBV6-5	TRBD2	TRBJ2-7	-	TGTGCCAGCAGTTACTCGACTAGCGGCTACGAGCAGTACTTC	CASSYSTSGYEQYF
TRBV19	TRBD1	TRBJ2-7	few	TGTGCCAGTAGTATGGGATTTCGACAGGGACGCTTGGTCTACGAGCAGTACTTC	CASSMGFRQGRLVYEQYF
TRBV6-1	-	TRBJ1-4	once	TGTGCCAGCAGTGAAATTTTCGGCCCGGGTGAAAAACTGTTTTTT	CASSEIFGPGEKLFF
TRBV3-1/TRBV3-2	-	TRBJ1-4	-	TGTGCCAGCAGCCTTAGACTTAATGAAAAACTGTTTTTT	CASSLRLNEKLFF
TRBV2	-	TRBJ1-3	few	TGTGCCAGCAGTGAGGGCAGTTGGCCGGGAAACACCATATATTTT	CASSEGSWPGNTIYF
TRBV4-1	-	TRBJ1-3	few	TGCGCCAGCAGTCAACTACTGACGGGGGAAGGAAACACCATATATTTT	CASSQLLTGEGNTIYF
TRBV19	-	TRBJ2-5	-	TGTGCCAGTAGTACCCGGACTGTTCAAGAGACCCAGTACTTC	CASSTRTVQETQYF
TRBV5-1	TRBD2	TRBJ2-5	-	TGCGCCAGCAACCCGGGACTAGCGGGAGTAGAGACCCAGTACTTC	CASNPGLAGVETQYF
TRBV7-9	TRBD1	TRBJ1-2	-	TGTGCCAGCAGCCGGGCGACAGGGGATGTTGGCTACACCTTC	CASSRATGDVGYTF
TRBV19	TRBD2	TRBJ2-1	-	TGTGCCAGTAGTTGGAGCGGGGGGGGTTACAATGAGCAGTTCTTC	CASSWSGGGYNEQFF
TRBV19	-	TRBJ2-2	-	TGTGCCAGTACCCCCAACAGTCTCGGGGAGCTGTTTTTT	CASTPNSLGELFF
TRBV6-2/TRBV6-3	TRBD1	TRBJ1-1	once	TGTGCCAGCAGTTACCCACAGGGGAGCACTGAAGCTTTCTTT	CASSYPQGSTEAFF
TRBV19	TRBD2	TRBJ2-3	-	TGTGCCAGTAGTTCCCTGACTAGCGGGGCTGCAGATACGCAGTATTTT	CASSSLTSGAADTQYF
TRBV21-1	-	TRBJ1-5	-	TGTGCCAGCAATTCCCGGGACAGGGGTTTTCGGAGCAATCAGCCCCAGCATTTT	CASNSRDRGFRSNQPQHF
TRBV5-1	TRBD1	TRBJ1-1	-	TGCGCCAGCAGCTCTCAAACAGGGGAGTCAACTTTCTTT	CASSSQTGESTFF
TRBV3-1/TRBV3-2	TRBD1	TRBJ1-1	once	TGTGCCAGCAGCTATGGACAGGGGGCTGACGACACTGAAGCTTTCTTT	CASSYGQGADDTEAFF
TRBV4-1	-	TRBJ1-3	-	TGCGCCAGCAGCCAAGATCAGATCTCTGGAAACACCATATATTTT	CASSQDQISGNTIYF